This TCR beta chain comes out of a study of post-analysis software for immune sequencing data. Study results and limitations: Compared with controls, patients had more of 4 or 5 TRBV segments, including TRBV5-6, TRBV5-1 and TRBV20-1.

Germline-derived CDR1 and CDR2 are SQVTM and ANQGSEA. The CDR3 sequence is 11 residues long. Trimming removed 4 bases from V and 4 bases from J, with 7 bases in between. Prepared libraries of TCR beta cDNA carried unique molecular identifiers. In TCRdb, the PCR reads were re-called with MiXCR into one record per CDR3 protein. Among approximately 690,000 distinct CDR3 sequences listed, approximately 59% were seen once. This clonotype came up once. What it binds is not known. Material: blood. V and J are TRBV29-1 and TRBJ1-1, with D unclear. This clonotype was sampled from a girl aged 2-10 years with multiple sclerosis. CDR3 coding DNA: TGCAGCGTTGTCGCGGGCACTGAAGCTTTCTTT. Its protein is CSVVAGTEAFF.